Detailed here is one TCR beta chain. This record belongs to a study of T-cell memory formation after mild COVID-19. TCRdb recomputed calls from the 5' RACE reads with MiXCR, one row per CDR3 protein. The sample includes a few hundred thousand distinct CDR3 sequences, approximately 10% of them seen just once. CDR1 and CDR2 (germline): SGHTA, FQGNSA. V gave up 5 bases and J gave up 0 bases, with 13 bases separating them. The CDR3 length is 15 residues. This receptor was obtained from a man younger than 35 who had mild COVID-19 (a few samples of this study predate the infection). Cell type and time point are not known. The sequenced sample consisted of PBMCs or a T cell subset sorted from them (not recorded which). V and J are TRBV7-2 and TRBJ2-5; the D is unclear. CDR3: CASSSQWAYQETQYF. The CDR3 nucleotides are TGTGCCAGCAGCAGCCAGTGGGCGTACCAAGAGACCCAGTACTTC.